This T cell receptor beta chain was profiled in a study of blood T cell repertoires in COVID-19. The ends were cut back, 5 bases at V and 5 bases at J, with 13 bases in the middle. The CDR3 has 13 amino acids. Germline lookup yields CDR1 MNHEY and CDR2 SVGEGT. The assay was immunoSEQ multiplex PCR, and TCRdb's table has in-frame clones only and misses some. The sample has 200,000 to 300,000 clones, around nine tenths seen once; the top ten hold about 2.6%. The sequence was obtained from a young woman who had recovered from COVID-19. Sequencing was performed on PBMCs or T cells enriched from blood (not recorded which). The V gene is TRBV6-2 or TRBV6-3, the J gene TRBJ2-7; D gene uncertain. The CDR3 region is CASSGSGLHEQYF. The CDR3 nucleotides read TGTGCCAGCAGTGGATCAGGTTTACACGAGCAGTACTTC.